The clone carrying this T cell receptor (beta chain) was counted many times. Its antigen remains unknown. This specimen comes from a study of glioma-infiltrating T cells. The CDR3 consists of 15 residues. Germline lookup yields CDR1 LNHDA and CDR2 SQIVND (reference sequence). V was clipped by 4 bases and J by 0 bases, with 10 bases between them. Whole-study results and caveats: Gliomas, especially low-grade, showed above-expected tissue-blood divergence; non-neoplastic patients showed below. Very few CDR3 sequences were shared between tissue and blood.

The iRepertoire nested amplicon-rescue multiplex PCR amplified TCR alpha and beta CDR3s from RNA. Tissue mRNA or PBMC total RNA, roughly 95-400 ng, went into one-step reverse transcription and amplification. MiXCR, applied by TCRdb to the multiplex PCR reads, yields one record per CDR3 protein. The table shows more than 90,000 distinct CDR3 sequences, with roughly 39% occurring only once. Specimen: glioma tissue, nonneoplastic brain tissue, or PBMCs (not recorded which). The sequence came from a human donor with low-grade glioma or glioblastoma, undergoing nonglioma brain surgery, or in good health (not recorded which). V and J are TRBV19 and TRBJ1-5, with a possible D match to TRBD1 (5 bases). CDR3 residues: CASSTGTASNQPQHF. CDR3 bases: TGTGCCAGTAGTACCGGGACGGCTAGCAATCAGCCCCAGCATTTT.